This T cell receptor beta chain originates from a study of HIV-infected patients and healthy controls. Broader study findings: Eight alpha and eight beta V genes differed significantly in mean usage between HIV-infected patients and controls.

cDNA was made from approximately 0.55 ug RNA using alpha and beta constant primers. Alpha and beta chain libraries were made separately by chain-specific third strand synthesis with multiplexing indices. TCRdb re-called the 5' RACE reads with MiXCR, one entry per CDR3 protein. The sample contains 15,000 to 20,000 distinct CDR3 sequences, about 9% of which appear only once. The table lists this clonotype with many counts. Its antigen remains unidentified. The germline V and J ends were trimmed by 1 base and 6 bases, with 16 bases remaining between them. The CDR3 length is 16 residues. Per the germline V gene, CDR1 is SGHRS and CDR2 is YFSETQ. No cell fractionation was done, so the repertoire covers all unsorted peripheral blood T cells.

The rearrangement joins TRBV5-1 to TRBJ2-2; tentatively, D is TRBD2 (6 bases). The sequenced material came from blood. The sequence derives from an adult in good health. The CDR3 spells CASSLSSPGGAGELFF. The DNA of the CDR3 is TGCGCCAGCAGCTTGTCATCGCCCGGGGGAGCCGGGGAGCTGTTTTTT.